Each of the 15 T cell receptor beta chains below was sequenced from the same sample in a study of blood T cell repertoires in COVID-19. The assay was immunoSEQ multiplex PCR, and TCRdb's table has in-frame clones only and misses some. The sample contains about 94,000 clones, about 74% of which appear only once. Material for sequencing was peripheral blood. The origin of the receptors is a human donor in a cohort sampled during active COVID-19.

This clone was found a few times. The V gene is TRBV7-2, the J gene TRBJ2-7; no definite D call. Germline CDR1 reads SGHTA; CDR2 reads FQGNSA. There are 11 residues in the CDR3. The V gene lost 5 bases and the J gene lost 3 bases, with 5 bases spanning the gap. CDR3 loop: CASSPGYEQYF. The CDR3, as DNA: TGTGCCAGCAGCCCAGGCTACGAGCAGTACTTC.

This clone was counted once. This chain links TRBV11-2 with TRBJ2-1; 14 bases agree with TRBD2. Germline CDR1 and CDR2: SGHAT and FQNNGV. The CDR3 loop spans 16 amino acids. With 2 bases clipped from V and 4 bases from J, the junction kept 1 base outside the gene matches. The CDR3 region is CASSLRLAGGYNEQFF. The CDR3, as DNA: TGTGCCAGCAGCTTAAGACTAGCGGGAGGGTACAATGAGCAGTTCTTC.

This chain connects TRBV5-1 to TRBJ2-1; the D gene is possibly TRBD1 (5 bases). Germline assignment: CDR1 SGHRS and CDR2 YFSETQ. V was cut by 4 bases and J by 7 bases, with 21 bases left in between. This CDR3 is 16 amino acids long. This CDR3 reads CASSRDGSSRGNEQFF. The DNA for the CDR3 is TGCGCCAGCAGCCGCGACGGGTCTAGTAGGGGTAATGAGCAGTTCTTC.

J is TRBJ2-1 and V is TRBV9, with D perhaps TRBD2 (6 bases). The CDR3 covers 15 residues. CDR1 SGDLS and CDR2 YYNGEE come from the germline V gene. V lost 3 bases to trimming and J lost 4 bases, with 14 bases between them. The DNA of the CDR3 is TGTGCCAGCAGCGCAACGGGACTCCTTTACAATGAGCAGTTCTTC. Its protein product is CASSATGLLYNEQFF.

V is TRBV5-1 and J is TRBJ2-2, with 9 bases fitting TRBD1. Germline trimming cut 4 bases from V and 6 bases from J; bases unmatched to any gene: 7. The germline CDR1 and CDR2 sequences are SGHRS and YFSETQ. This CDR3 is built from 15 residues. The CDR3 bases are TGCGCCAGCAGCCCGGCCGGGACAGGGTCCGGGGAGCTGTTTTTT. Its translation: CASSPAGTGSGELFF.

This rearrangement joins TRBV7-8 to TRBJ1-1, with 7 bases lining up with TRBD1. Trimming cost V 5 bases and J 0 bases; bases outside gene matches: 9. The CDR3 extends over 16 amino acids. Germline lookup yields CDR1 SGHVS and CDR2 FQNEAQ. The CDR3 region has the DNA TGTGCCAGCAGCCAGGGGGACAGATTAATGAACACTGAAGCTTTCTTT. It translates to CASSQGDRLMNTEAFF.

DNA of the CDR3: TGTGCCAGCAGCCAAGCTAGCAGGACCTACAATGAGCAGTTCTTC. This encodes CASSQASRTYNEQFF. V gene TRBV3-1 (or the pseudogene TRBV3-2) combines with J gene TRBJ2-1, with D perhaps TRBD2 (5 bases). This CDR3 has 15 amino acids. Germline assignment: CDR1 LGHDT and CDR2 YNNKEL (reference sequence). V gave up 1 base and J gave up 2 bases, with 9 bases separating them.

The chain employs TRBV4-1 and TRBJ1-5; D may be TRBD1 (6 bases). The CDR3 spans 15 residues. The V end lost 6 bases, the J end lost 1 base, and 13 bases lay between the germline ends. Per the germline V gene, CDR1 is MGHRA and CDR2 is YSYEKL. The CDR3 sequence: CASRLTGGSNQPQHF. The CDR3 DNA is TGCGCCAGCAGATTAACGGGGGGCAGCAATCAGCCCCAGCATTTT.

The J gene is TRBJ2-7, the V gene TRBV2, with D possibly being TRBD2 (6 bases). CDR3 size: 13 residues. The ends were cut back, 7 bases at V and 6 bases at J, with 16 bases in the middle. Germline values: CDR1 SNHLY, CDR2 FYNNEI. The DNA for the CDR3 is TGTGCCAGCAAGGCGGGGTGGGGCGGCGAGCAGTACTTC. Its protein is CASKAGWGGEQYF.

J is TRBJ2-1 and V is TRBV6-5, with no clear D. V was clipped by 8 bases and J by 2 bases, with 4 bases between them. The CDR3 totals 11 residues. Germline V gene lookup returns CDR1 MNHEY and CDR2 SVGAGI. The CDR3 sequence is CASEAYNEQFF. In DNA form, the CDR3 reads TGTGCCAGCGAGGCCTACAATGAGCAGTTCTTC.

The rearrangement links TRBV6-2 or TRBV6-3 to TRBJ1-2, with D possibly matching TRBD1 (6 bases). This CDR3 is built from 12 residues. Germline V gene lookup returns CDR1 MNHEY and CDR2 SVGEGT. Trimming removed 5 bases from V and 7 bases from J, with 11 bases in between. The CDR3 loop reads CASSQGHSGYTF. In nucleotides, the CDR3 is TGTGCCAGCAGTCAGGGACACTCTGGCTACACCTTC.

The rearrangement joins TRBV6-5 to TRBJ1-4; no reliable D call. CDR3 length equals 15 residues. Per germline, CDR1 MNHEY and CDR2 SVGAGI. The germline V and J ends were trimmed by 4 bases and 7 bases, with 16 bases remaining between them. The CDR3 DNA follows: TGTGCCAGCAGTTTTTCCCCGGGAGGCGCTGAAAAACTGTTTTTT. It specifies CASSFSPGGAEKLFF.

The chain uses TRBV18 and TRBJ2-7; 7 nucleotides agree with TRBD2. Germline CDR1 is KGHSH and CDR2 is LQKENI. The CDR3 has 15 amino acids. V lost 0 bases to trimming and J lost 4 bases; unmatched junction nucleotides: 6. CDR3 in DNA: TGTGCCAGCTCACCACCGGTCAGCGGGACTTACGAGCAGTACTTC. It codes for CASSPPVSGTYEQYF.

V gene TRBV4-3 combines with J gene TRBJ2-3; TRBD1 aligns across 8 bases. The CDR3 covers 15 residues. From germline, CDR1 is LGHNA and CDR2 YSLEER. The J segment lost 5 bases and the V segment lost 0 bases, leaving 4 bases of the junction unmatched. The CDR3 sequence is CASSQDDRGVDTQYF. In DNA form, the CDR3 reads TGCGCCAGCAGCCAAGACGACAGGGGAGTAGATACGCAGTATTTT.

This clone was observed a few times. This chain joins TRBV12-3 or TRBV12-4 and TRBJ2-1, with TRBD2 matching 10 bases. This CDR3 has 13 amino acids. The V and J ends lost 8 bases and 6 bases, in that order; junction bases with no gene match: 4. The CDR3 DNA reads TGTGCCAGCGGCTGGACTAGCGGCAATGAGCAGTTCTTC. This encodes CASGWTSGNEQFF.